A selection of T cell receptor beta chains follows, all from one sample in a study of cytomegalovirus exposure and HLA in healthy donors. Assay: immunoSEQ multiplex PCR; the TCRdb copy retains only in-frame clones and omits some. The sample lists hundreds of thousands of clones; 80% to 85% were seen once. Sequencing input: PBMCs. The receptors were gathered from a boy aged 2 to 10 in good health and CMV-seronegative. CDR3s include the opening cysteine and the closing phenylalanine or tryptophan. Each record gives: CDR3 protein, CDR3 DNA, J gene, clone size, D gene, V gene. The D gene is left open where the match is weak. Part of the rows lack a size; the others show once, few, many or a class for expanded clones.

CAISEGTGRFYEQYF	TGTGCCATCAGTGAGGGGACAGGGAGATTCTACGAGCAGTACTTC	TRBJ2-7	.	TRBD1	TRBV10-3
CATEVSNQPQHF	TGTGCCACCGAGGTGAGCAATCAGCCCCAGCATTTT	TRBJ1-5	once	.	TRBV7-3
CASSPPGTYYEQYF	TGTGCCAGCTCGCCCCCGGGAACCTACTACGAGCAGTACTTC	TRBJ2-7	.	.	TRBV18
CASSRPDKNSPLHF	TGTGCCAGCAGCCGCCCGGACAAGAATTCACCCCTCCACTTT	TRBJ1-6	.	.	TRBV5-5
CAISETPGLERAEQFF	TGTGCCATCAGTGAGACACCGGGACTAGAGAGGGCTGAGCAGTTCTTC	TRBJ2-1	.	TRBD2	TRBV10-3
CASRRGLAGFSEQFF	TGTGCCAGCAGACGCGGACTAGCGGGATTTAGTGAGCAGTTCTTC	TRBJ2-1	.	TRBD2	TRBV6-5
CASTFGGLEETQYF	TGTGCCAGCACGTTTGGGGGGTTGGAGGAGACCCAGTACTTC	TRBJ2-5	.	.	TRBV6-1
CASSFQQHEQETQYF	TGTGCCAGCAGCTTCCAACAACACGAACAAGAGACCCAGTACTTC	TRBJ2-5	once	.	TRBV7-6
CASSSGTSEQFF	TGTGCCAGCAGCTCCGGGACAAGTGAGCAGTTCTTC	TRBJ2-1	.	.	TRBV7-9
CASSYSRGLGDEQYF	TGTGCCAGCAGTTACTCGAGGGGGCTAGGCGACGAGCAGTACTTC	TRBJ2-7	.	TRBD1	TRBV6-5
CASSSGGTGNTIYF	TGCGCCAGCAGCTCAGGGGGCACTGGAAACACCATATATTTT	TRBJ1-3	.	TRBD1	TRBV5-1
CASSLGSGGYNEQFF	TGTGCCAGCAGCTTAGGTAGCGGGGGGTACAATGAGCAGTTCTTC	TRBJ2-1	.	TRBD2	TRBV11-2
CASSLAGGHNTEAFF	TGTGCCAGCAGCTTAGCAGGGGGCCATAACACTGAAGCTTTCTTT	TRBJ1-1	few	TRBD1	TRBV7-9
CASSGRQGVTEAFF	TGTGCCAGCAGTGGGAGACAGGGGGTAACTGAAGCTTTCTTT	TRBJ1-1	.	TRBD1	TRBV2
CASSIDRQGRAFF	TGTGCCAGTAGTATAGACCGACAGGGGAGAGCTTTCTTT	TRBJ1-1	few	TRBD1	TRBV19
CASSLYGFQGPQINTEAFF	TGTGCCAGCAGCTTATACGGTTTTCAGGGGCCTCAGATTAACACTGAAGCTTTCTTT	TRBJ1-1	.	.	TRBV11-2
CASSYGDSGADGYTF	TGTGCCAGCAGTTACGGTGACTCAGGGGCAGATGGCTACACCTTC	TRBJ1-2	few	.	TRBV6-6
CASGRQGPFDYNEQFF	TGTGCCAGCGGTAGACAGGGACCCTTCGACTACAATGAGCAGTTCTTC	TRBJ2-1	.	TRBD1	TRBV11-1
CASSTSGTAYEQYF	TGTGCCAGCAGCACTTCCGGGACAGCCTACGAGCAGTACTTC	TRBJ2-7	.	TRBD1	TRBV9
CASSFLVGPVDTQYF	TGTGCCAGCAGCTTCCTTGTGGGGCCGGTAGATACGCAGTATTTT	TRBJ2-3	.	.	TRBV5-6
CASSVGAPTYEQYF	TGTGCCAGCAGCGTAGGGGCCCCAACCTACGAGCAGTACTTC	TRBJ2-7	.	.	TRBV9
CASTPGAAREETQYF	TGCGCCAGCACCCCCGGAGCGGCCCGCGAAGAGACCCAGTACTTC	TRBJ2-5	.	.	TRBV5-1
CASSPGDTGELFF	TGTGCCAGCAGCCCGGGGGATACCGGGGAGCTGTTTTTT	TRBJ2-2	.	.	TRBV5-6
CASSEGGTYEQYF	TGTGCCAGCAGTGAAGGAGGGACCTACGAGCAGTACTTC	TRBJ2-7	few	.	TRBV6-1
CASSFRGTSTDTQYF	TGTGCCAGCAGCTTCAGGGGAACTAGCACAGATACGCAGTATTTT	TRBJ2-3	once	.	TRBV11-2
CASSLNRANYGYTF	TGTGCCAGCAGCTTGAACAGGGCTAACTATGGCTACACCTTC	TRBJ1-2	.	.	TRBV5-4
CASSLGAGQGFEQYF	TGTGCCAGCAGCTTAGGAGCTGGACAGGGATTCGAGCAGTACTTC	TRBJ2-7	.	TRBD1	TRBV11-2
CASNPQGYAYNEQFF	TGTGCCAGTAATCCACAGGGATACGCCTACAATGAGCAGTTCTTC	TRBJ2-1	few	.	TRBV19
CASSPRPDKPEAFF	TGTGCCAGCAGTCCCCGCCCCGACAAACCTGAAGCTTTCTTT	TRBJ1-1	.	.	TRBV27
CSAMSEQYF	TGCAGTGCTATGTCAGAGCAGTACTTC	TRBJ2-7	.	.	TRBV20-1
CAWHLAGGTGELFF	TGTGCCTGGCATCTAGCGGGGGGGACCGGGGAGCTGTTTTTT	TRBJ2-2	.	TRBD2	TRBV30
CASSGGAANEKLFF	TGCGCCAGCAGCGGGGGGGCTGCTAATGAAAAACTGTTTTTT	TRBJ1-4	.	.	TRBV5-1
CASSSGTIRGGELFF	TGTGCCAGCAGTTCCGGGACTATAAGAGGCGGGGAGCTGTTTTTT	TRBJ2-2	few	TRBD2	TRBV2
CASSGYTSGAISGANVLTF	TGTGCCAGCAGTGGGTACACTAGCGGTGCGATCTCTGGGGCCAACGTCCTGACTTTC	TRBJ2-6	few	TRBD2	TRBV6-1
CASSVWSSAETQYF	TGTGCCAGCAGCGTCTGGTCAAGCGCGGAGACCCAGTACTTC	TRBJ2-5	.	.	TRBV9
CASSSQGWLETQYF	TGTGCCAGCAGCTCTCAGGGGTGGTTGGAGACCCAGTACTTC	TRBJ2-5	once	.	TRBV7-9
CASGRGGIWEQYF	TGTGCCTCCGGGAGGGGCGGGATTTGGGAGCAGTACTTC	TRBJ2-7	.	TRBD2	TRBV10-3
CASSRRQGAEGLNTEAFF	TGTGCCAGCAGTCGCAGACAGGGGGCTGAAGGCCTGAACACTGAAGCTTTCTTT	TRBJ1-1	.	TRBD1	TRBV6-7
CASSWRQSYEQYF	TGTGCCAGCAGCTGGAGACAGAGCTACGAGCAGTACTTC	TRBJ2-7	few	.	TRBV5-6
CASSLGDIPNQPQHF	TGTGCCAGCAGCTTAGGCGACATACCTAATCAGCCCCAGCATTTT	TRBJ1-5	.	.	TRBV7-2
CATSSGQVNTEAFF	TGTGCCACCAGCAGTGGACAGGTGAACACTGAAGCTTTCTTT	TRBJ1-1	.	TRBD1	TRBV15
CASSLEQMGGYTF	TGTGCCAGCAGCTTAGAACAGATGGGCGGCTACACCTTC	TRBJ1-2	.	.	TRBV7-2